This is a list of T cell receptor beta chains from one sample in a study of T cells after yellow fever vaccination. Using its own MiXCR run on the 5' RACE reads, TCRdb lists one record per CDR3 protein. The sample yields hundreds of thousands of distinct CDR3 sequences, roughly 14% seen once. The source material was PBMCs, sampled on the day of the yellow fever booster vaccination. These receptors all stem from a man between 25 and 39 years old who received the YFV17D yellow fever vaccine. CDR3s include the opening cysteine and the closing phenylalanine or tryptophan. Each record gives: V gene, clone size, J gene, D gene, CDR3 protein, CDR3 DNA. The D gene is left open where the match is weak. Expanded clones get a size class; other rows say once, few or many, or leave the size out.

TRBV23-1	-	TRBJ2-7	-	CASSQSRRGSDYEQYF	TGCGCCAGCAGTCAATCGAGACGGGGCTCCGACTACGAGCAGTACTTC
TRBV27	few	TRBJ2-7	-	CASTSLGGPYEQYF	TGTGCCAGCACCTCCTTGGGGGGTCCCTACGAGCAGTACTTC
TRBV7-2	few	TRBJ2-7	-	CASSPKGSYEQYF	TGTGCCAGCAGCCCCAAGGGGAGCTACGAGCAGTACTTC
TRBV5-3	-	TRBJ2-3	-	CARSLGGKPDTQYF	TGTGCCAGAAGCTTGGGCGGGAAACCAGATACGCAGTATTTT
TRBV27	-	TRBJ2-6	-	CASSELSGANVLTF	TGTGCCAGCAGTGAGCTTTCTGGGGCCAACGTCCTGACTTTC
TRBV10-3	-	TRBJ2-2	-	CAISESLLQNTGELFF	TGTGCCATCAGTGAGTCTCTACTACAAAACACCGGGGAGCTGTTTTTT
TRBV29-1	few	TRBJ2-4	-	CSTRAGDTSIQYF	TGCAGCACACGGGCCGGGGATACCAGCATTCAGTACTTC
TRBV7-6	few	TRBJ2-5	TRBD1	CASTQWDSKTQYF	TGTGCCAGCACCCAATGGGACAGCAAGACCCAGTACTTC
TRBV29-1	-	TRBJ1-1	-	CSVEDPGVHTEAFF	TGCAGCGTTGAAGATCCAGGGGTTCACACTGAAGCTTTCTTT
TRBV7-6	few	TRBJ2-7	-	CASSRTGIGFEQYF	TGTGCCAGCAGCCGCACCGGGATAGGGTTCGAGCAGTACTTC
TRBV23-1	-	TRBJ2-1	TRBD1	CASSQPAPRTGSFPSSYNEQFF	TGCGCCAGCAGTCAGCCTGCTCCCCGGACAGGGTCATTCCCGAGCTCCTACAATGAGCAGTTCTTC
TRBV7-3	-	TRBJ2-2	-	CASSAGALNPNTGELFF	TGTGCCAGCAGCGCCGGTGCATTGAACCCGAACACCGGGGAGCTGTTTTTT
TRBV7-9	-	TRBJ2-7	-	CASSFHLKGGSYEQYF	TGTGCCAGCAGCTTCCACCTGAAGGGGGGGTCCTACGAGCAGTACTTC
TRBV28	-	TRBJ2-1	TRBD2	CASSGLAGGRGSYNEQFF	TGTGCCAGCTCGGGACTAGCGGGAGGAAGAGGATCCTACAATGAGCAGTTCTTC
TRBV19	-	TRBJ2-1	-	CASSIRSVLGGPKQFF	TGTGCCAGTAGTATAAGAAGCGTCCTGGGCGGTCCGAAGCAGTTCTTC
TRBV3-1	-	TRBJ2-3	-	CASSQEFWATDTQYF	TGTGCCAGCAGCCAAGAGTTTTGGGCGACAGATACGCAGTATTTT
TRBV7-2	-	TRBJ2-1	-	CASSLSRSYNEQFF	TGTGCCAGCAGCTTATCACGTTCCTACAATGAGCAGTTCTTC
TRBV24-1	-	TRBJ2-3	-	CATSDAGPEGDTQYF	TGTGCCACCAGTGACGCGGGACCCGAGGGGGATACGCAGTATTTT
TRBV21-1	-	TRBJ2-2	-	CAMAQRTGGVSTGELFF	TGTGCCATGGCGCAGAGGACAGGGGGCGTTAGCACCGGGGAGCTGTTTTTT
TRBV7-2	-	TRBJ2-7	TRBD1	CASSLGTGGAPYEQYF	TGTGCCAGCAGCCTAGGGACAGGGGGCGCGCCCTACGAGCAGTACTTC
TRBV20-1	-	TRBJ2-7	-	CSAMGRRYEQYF	TGCAGTGCTATGGGGAGGCGCTACGAGCAGTACTTC
TRBV7-9	-	TRBJ2-3	TRBD1	CASSQGQVLGDTQYF	TGTGCCAGCAGCCAGGGACAGGTCCTAGGAGATACGCAGTATTTT
TRBV2	-	TRBJ1-5	-	CASSEDDSQPQHF	TGTGCCAGCAGTGAAGATGACTCTCAGCCCCAGCATTTT
TRBV19	few	TRBJ1-6	TRBD1	CASSTGQYNSPLHF	TGTGCCAGTAGTACGGGACAGTATAATTCACCCCTCCACTTT
TRBV10-3	few	TRBJ1-5	-	CAIAQGANQPQHF	TGTGCCATCGCCCAAGGAGCCAATCAGCCCCAGCATTTT
TRBV20-1	-	TRBJ2-2	-	CSASRNPGELFF	TGCAGTGCTAGCCGGAATCCCGGGGAGCTGTTTTTT
TRBV7-2	few	TRBJ2-3	TRBD1	CASSPQTGWTDTQYF	TGTGCCAGCAGCCCACAGACAGGGTGGACGGATACGCAGTATTTT